This T cell receptor (beta chain) was sequenced in a study of blood T cell repertoires in COVID-19. Study context: Specimens from acute and convalescent COVID-19 originated in the United States, Italy and Spain. The analysed material was cDNA or gDNA that came from T cells, B-cell-depleted T cells, or PBMCs.

The CDR3 spans 14 residues. V lost 11 bases and J lost 3, with 20 bases in between. Original processing methods: By means of reference gene primer amplification, nucleated cell counts were estimated. Profiled with immunoSEQ multiplex PCR; TCRdb holds only in-frame clones, not every one. The V and J calls and the clone size are those of that table, but D and trimming were determined from the DNA. The sample has around 300,000 clones; around 86% are singletons. Source material: peripheral blood. The chain couples TRBV23-1 to TRBJ2-7; TRBD2 might be the D (5 bases). TRBV23-1 is an ORF, with its function uncertain. This sequence originates from a woman aged 40-49 years who had recovered from COVID-19. CDR3 coding DNA: TGCGCCGGTGGAAGTGGGAGCCGACTCTACGAGCAGTACTTC. Translated: CAGGSGSRLYEQYF.